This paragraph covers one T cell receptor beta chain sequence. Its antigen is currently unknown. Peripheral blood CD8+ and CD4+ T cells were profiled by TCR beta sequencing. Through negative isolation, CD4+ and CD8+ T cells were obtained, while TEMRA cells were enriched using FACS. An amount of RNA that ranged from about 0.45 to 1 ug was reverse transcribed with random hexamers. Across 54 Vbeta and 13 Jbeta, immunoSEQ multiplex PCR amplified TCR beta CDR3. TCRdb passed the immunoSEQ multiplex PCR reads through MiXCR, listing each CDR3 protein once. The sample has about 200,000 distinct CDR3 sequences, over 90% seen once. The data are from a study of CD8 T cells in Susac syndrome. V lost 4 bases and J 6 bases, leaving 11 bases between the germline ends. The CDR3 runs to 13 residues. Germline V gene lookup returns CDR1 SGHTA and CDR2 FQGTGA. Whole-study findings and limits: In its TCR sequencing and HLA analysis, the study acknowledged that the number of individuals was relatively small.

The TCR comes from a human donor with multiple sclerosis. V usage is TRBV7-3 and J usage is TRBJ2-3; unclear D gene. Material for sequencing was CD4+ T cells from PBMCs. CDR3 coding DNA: TGTGCCAGCAGCTCCTCCAAGGCGGATACGCAGTATTTT. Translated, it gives CASSSSKADTQYF.